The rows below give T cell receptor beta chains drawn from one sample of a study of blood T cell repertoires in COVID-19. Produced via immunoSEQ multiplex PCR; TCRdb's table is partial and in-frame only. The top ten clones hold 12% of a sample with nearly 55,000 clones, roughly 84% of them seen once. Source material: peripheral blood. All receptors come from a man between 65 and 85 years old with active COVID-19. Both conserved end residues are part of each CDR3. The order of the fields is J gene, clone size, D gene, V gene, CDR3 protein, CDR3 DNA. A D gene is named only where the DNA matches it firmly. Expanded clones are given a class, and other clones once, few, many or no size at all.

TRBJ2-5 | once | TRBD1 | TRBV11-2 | CASSYDREGTQYF | TGTGCCAGCAGCTATGACAGGGAAGGGACCCAGTACTTC
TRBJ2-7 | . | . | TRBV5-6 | CASSLAGAPYEQYF | TGTGCCAGCAGCTTGGCTGGGGCCCCCTACGAGCAGTACTTC
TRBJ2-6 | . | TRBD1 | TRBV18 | CASSPRDRDASGANVLTF | TGTGCCAGCTCACCGAGGGACAGAGACGCCTCTGGGGCCAACGTCCTGACTTTC
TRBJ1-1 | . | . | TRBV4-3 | CASSFRGTEAFF | TGCGCCAGCAGCTTCCGGGGTACTGAAGCTTTCTTT
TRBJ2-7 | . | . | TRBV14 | CASSHTTYEQYF | TGTGCCAGCAGCCATACAACCTACGAGCAGTACTTC
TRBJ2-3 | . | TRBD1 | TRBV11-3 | CASSLEGSGQQITDTQYF | TGTGCCAGCAGCTTAGAGGGGTCGGGACAGCAGATCACAGATACGCAGTATTTT
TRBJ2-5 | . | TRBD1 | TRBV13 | CASSFGTGITQYF | TGTGCCAGCAGCTTTGGGACAGGGATAACCCAGTACTTC
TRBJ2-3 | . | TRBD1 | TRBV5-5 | CASSRGTGMTDTQYF | TGTGCCAGCAGCCGCGGGACAGGGATGACAGATACGCAGTATTTT
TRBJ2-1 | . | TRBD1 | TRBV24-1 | CASWDRTYNEQFF | TGTGCCTCCTGGGACAGAACCTACAATGAGCAGTTCTTC
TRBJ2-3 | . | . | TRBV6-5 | CAFRDRGGTQYF | TGTGCCTTCAGGGATAGGGGGGGTACGCAGTATTTT
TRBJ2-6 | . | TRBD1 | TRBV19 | CASRGTGAGANVLTF | TGTGCCAGTAGGGGCACAGGGGCTGGGGCCAACGTCCTGACTTTC
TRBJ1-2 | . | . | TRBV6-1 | CASSEAVEVQGYTF | TGTGCCAGCAGTGAAGCGGTTGAGGTACAAGGCTACACCTTC
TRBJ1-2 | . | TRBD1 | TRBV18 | CASSESTGGDGYTF | TGTGCCAGCTCAGAATCCACAGGGGGCGATGGCTACACCTTC
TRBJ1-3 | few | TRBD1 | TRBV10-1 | CASSESAGQGNTIYF | TGCGCCAGCAGTGAGTCGGCGGGACAGGGAAACACCATATATTTT
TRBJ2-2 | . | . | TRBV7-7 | CASSPLRDTQYTGELFF | TGTGCTAGCAGCCCCCTCCGGGACACCCAGTACACCGGGGAGCTGTTTTTT
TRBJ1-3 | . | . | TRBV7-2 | CASSEDSPGNTIYF | TGTGCCAGCAGCGAGGACAGTCCTGGAAACACCATATATTTT
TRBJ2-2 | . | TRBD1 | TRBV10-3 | CAISGTGKGGGELFF | TGTGCCATCAGCGGGACAGGGAAGGGTGGCGGGGAGCTGTTTTTT
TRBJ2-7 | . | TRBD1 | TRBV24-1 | CATSDSIPGQVPVDEQYF | TGTGCCACCAGTGATTCCATACCGGGACAGGTACCGGTCGACGAGCAGTACTTC
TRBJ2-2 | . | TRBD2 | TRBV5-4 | CASRWTSGDTGELFF | TGTGCCAGCAGGTGGACTAGCGGCGACACCGGGGAGCTGTTTTTT
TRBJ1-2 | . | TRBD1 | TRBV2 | CASSVSGQGFVGGYTF | TGTGCCAGCAGTGTTTCGGGACAGGGCTTCGTGGGCGGCTACACCTTC
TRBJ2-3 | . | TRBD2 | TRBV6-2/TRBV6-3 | CASSYPLAGAADTQYF | TGTGCCAGCAGTTACCCACTAGCGGGGGCTGCAGATACGCAGTATTTT
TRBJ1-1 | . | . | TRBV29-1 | CSVEWANTEAFF | TGCAGCGTTGAATGGGCCAACACTGAAGCTTTCTTT
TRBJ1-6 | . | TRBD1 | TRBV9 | CASSVRTGYSPLHF | TGTGCCAGCAGCGTTCGGACAGGGTATTCACCCCTCCACTTT
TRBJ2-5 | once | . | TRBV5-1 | CASSSGTAGETQYF | TGCGCCAGCAGCTCCGGGACTGCAGGAGAGACCCAGTACTTC
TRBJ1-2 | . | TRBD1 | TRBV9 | CASSLTDRTGGYTF | TGTGCCAGCAGCCTTACGGACAGGACGGGTGGCTACACCTTC